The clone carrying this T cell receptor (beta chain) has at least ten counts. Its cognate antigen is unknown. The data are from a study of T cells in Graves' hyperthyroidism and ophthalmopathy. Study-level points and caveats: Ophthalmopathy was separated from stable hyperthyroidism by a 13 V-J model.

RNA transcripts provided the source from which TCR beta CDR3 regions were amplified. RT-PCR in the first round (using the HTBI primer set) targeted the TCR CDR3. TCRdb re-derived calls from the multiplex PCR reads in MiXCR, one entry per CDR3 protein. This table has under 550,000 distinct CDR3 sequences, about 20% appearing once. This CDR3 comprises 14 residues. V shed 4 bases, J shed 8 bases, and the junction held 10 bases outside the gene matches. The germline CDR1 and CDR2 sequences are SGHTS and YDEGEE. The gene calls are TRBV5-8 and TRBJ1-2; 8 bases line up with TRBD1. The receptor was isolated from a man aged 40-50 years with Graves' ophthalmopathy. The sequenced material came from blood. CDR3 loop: CASSPSAGTGGYTF. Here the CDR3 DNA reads TGTGCCAGCAGCCCCTCGGCCGGGACAGGCGGCTACACCTTC.